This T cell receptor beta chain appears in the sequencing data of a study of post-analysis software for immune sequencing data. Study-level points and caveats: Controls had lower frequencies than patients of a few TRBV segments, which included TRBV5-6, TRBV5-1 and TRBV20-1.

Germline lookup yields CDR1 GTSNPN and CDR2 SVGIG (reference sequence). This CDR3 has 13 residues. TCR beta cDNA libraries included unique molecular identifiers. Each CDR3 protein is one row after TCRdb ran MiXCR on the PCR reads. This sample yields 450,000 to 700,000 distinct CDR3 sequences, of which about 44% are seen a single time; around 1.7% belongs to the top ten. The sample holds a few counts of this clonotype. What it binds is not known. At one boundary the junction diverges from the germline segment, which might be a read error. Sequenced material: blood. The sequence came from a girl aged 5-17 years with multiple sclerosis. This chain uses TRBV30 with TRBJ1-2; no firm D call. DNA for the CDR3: TGTGCCTGGACCCCTGGGGTAGATTATGGCCACACCTTC. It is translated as CAWTPGVDYGHTF.